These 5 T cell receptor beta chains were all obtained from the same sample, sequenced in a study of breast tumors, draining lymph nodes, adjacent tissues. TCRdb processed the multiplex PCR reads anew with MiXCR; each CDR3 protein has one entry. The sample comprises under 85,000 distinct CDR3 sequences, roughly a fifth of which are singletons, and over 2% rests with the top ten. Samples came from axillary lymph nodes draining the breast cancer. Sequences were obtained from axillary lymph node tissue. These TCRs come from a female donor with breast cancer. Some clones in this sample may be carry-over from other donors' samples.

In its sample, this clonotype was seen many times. The CDR3 sequence: CASSYQGRDEQFF. CDR3 nucleotides: TGCGCCAGCAGCTATCAGGGGAGGGATGAGCAGTTCTTC. This rearrangement joins TRBV5-1 to TRBJ2-1; perhaps TRBD2 as D (7 bases). Trimming shortened V by 3 bases and J by 8 bases, and 12 bases separated the two germline ends. The CDR3 is made up of 13 amino acids. Germline V gives CDR1 SGHRS, CDR2 YFSETQ. The entire variable domain, with the rest obtained from reference TRBV5-1 and TRBJ2-1, is as follows: KAGVTQTPRYLIKTRGQQVTLSCSPISGHRSVSWYQQTPGQGLQFLFEYFSETQRNKGNFPGRFSGRQFSNSRSEMNVSTLELGDSALYLCASSYQGRDEQFFGPGTRLTVL.

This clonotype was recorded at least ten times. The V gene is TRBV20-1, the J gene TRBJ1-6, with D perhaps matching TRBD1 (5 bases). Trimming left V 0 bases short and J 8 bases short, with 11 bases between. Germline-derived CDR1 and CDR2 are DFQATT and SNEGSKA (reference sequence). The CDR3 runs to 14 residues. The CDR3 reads CSARDPGGDSPLHF. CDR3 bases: TGCAGTGCTAGAGATCCGGGGGGGGATTCACCCCTCCACTTT.

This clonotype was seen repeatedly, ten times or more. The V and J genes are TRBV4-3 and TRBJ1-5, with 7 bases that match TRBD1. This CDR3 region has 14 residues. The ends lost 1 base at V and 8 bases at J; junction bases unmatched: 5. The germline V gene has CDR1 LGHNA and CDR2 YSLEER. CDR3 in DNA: TGCGCCAGCAGCCAAGGTAGGGGGCAAGAGCCCCAGCATTTT. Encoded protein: CASSQGRGQEPQHF.

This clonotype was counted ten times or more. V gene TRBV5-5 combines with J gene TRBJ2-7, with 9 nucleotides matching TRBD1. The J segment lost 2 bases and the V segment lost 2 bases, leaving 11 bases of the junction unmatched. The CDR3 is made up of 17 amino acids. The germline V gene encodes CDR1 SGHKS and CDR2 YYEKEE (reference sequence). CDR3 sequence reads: CASSFGTGPWVPYEQYF. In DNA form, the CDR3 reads TGTGCCAGCAGCTTCGGGACAGGGCCTTGGGTTCCCTACGAGCAGTACTTC.

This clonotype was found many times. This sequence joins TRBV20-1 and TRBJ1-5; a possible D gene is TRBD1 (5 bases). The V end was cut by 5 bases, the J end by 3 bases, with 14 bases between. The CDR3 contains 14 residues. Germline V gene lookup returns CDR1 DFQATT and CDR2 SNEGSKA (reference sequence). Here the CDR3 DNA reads TGCAGTGCTTATAGGGGAAGGCACAATCAGCCCCAGCATTTT. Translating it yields CSAYRGRHNQPQHF.